These T cell receptor beta chains were read from a single sample in a study of blood T cell repertoires in COVID-19. The table came from immunoSEQ multiplex PCR; TCRdb's copy has only in-frame clones and leaves some out. The sample lists approximately 150,000 clones; roughly 91% were seen once. The material sequenced was peripheral blood. The receptors shown here come from a man aged 50 to 59 who had recovered from COVID-19. The CDR3 runs from the conserved cysteine through the conserved F or W. Fields, in order: V gene, J gene, D gene, clone size, CDR3 length, CDR3 protein, CDR3 DNA. The D gene is left open where the match is weak. Not all rows give a size; the values are once, few, many and, for expanded clones, a class.

TRBV5-1,TRBJ1-3,TRBD1,.,18,CASSLAGTGLLSGNTIYF,TGCGCCAGCAGCTTGGCCGGGACAGGGCTACTCTCTGGAAACACCATATATTTT
TRBV9,TRBJ2-1,TRBD2,few,14,CASSASGLADEQFF,TGTGCCAGCAGCGCCTCTGGACTAGCCGATGAGCAGTTCTTC
TRBV28,TRBJ1-2,.,.,11,CASSPNEGYTF,TGTGCCAGCAGTCCAAATGAGGGCTACACCTTC
TRBV27,TRBJ2-2,.,.,17,CASSPPTSKPNTGELFF,TGTGCCAGCAGTCCACCGACTAGTAAGCCGAACACCGGGGAGCTGTTTTTT
TRBV10-3,TRBJ2-7,.,.,11,CAISESGGQYF,TGTGCCATCAGTGAGTCGGGGGGGCAGTACTTC
TRBV2,TRBJ2-2,.,.,14,CASSDTPDTGELFF,TGTGCCAGCAGTGACACCCCGGACACCGGGGAGCTGTTTTTT
TRBV6-6,TRBJ2-7,.,.,12,CASSYDRYEQYF,TGTGCCAGCAGTTACGACAGGTACGAGCAGTACTTC
TRBV27,TRBJ2-2,TRBD1,.,16,CASSGAGTANTGELFF,TGTGCCAGCAGTGGAGCCGGGACAGCTAACACCGGGGAGCTGTTTTTT
TRBV5-1,TRBJ2-7,.,few,14,CASSFWDSGNEQYF,TGCGCCAGCAGCTTTTGGGACTCAGGCAACGAGCAGTACTTC
TRBV3-1/TRBV3-2,TRBJ2-1,.,.,17,CASSQDRGIRRDNEQFF,TGTGCCAGCAGCCAAGACAGGGGAATTCGAAGGGACAATGAGCAGTTCTTC
TRBV19,TRBJ1-1,.,.,15,CASSIDHKMNTEAFF,TGTGCCAGTAGTATAGATCACAAGATGAACACTGAAGCTTTCTTT
TRBV6-4,TRBJ1-2,TRBD1,few,14,CASSDGQGAYGYTF,TGTGCCAGCAGTGACGGGCAGGGGGCCTATGGCTACACCTTC
TRBV28,TRBJ2-3,.,.,16,CASGTPSPPATDTQYF,TGTGCCAGCGGAACACCTAGCCCCCCGGCTACAGATACGCAGTATTTT
TRBV4-1,TRBJ2-1,TRBD2,once,15,CASSPSGLAANEQFF,TGCGCCAGCAGCCCCTCTGGACTAGCGGCGAATGAGCAGTTCTTC
TRBV27,TRBJ1-5,.,few,13,CASSLTGDQPQHF,TGTGCCAGCAGTTTGACGGGTGATCAGCCCCAGCATTTT
TRBV12-3/TRBV12-4,TRBJ2-7,.,.,13,CASTLGGLSEQYF,TGTGCCAGCACCCTAGGGGGTTTGAGCGAGCAGTACTTC
TRBV6-5,TRBJ1-3,TRBD1,few,15,CAFRGGGETGNTIYF,TGTGCCTTCAGAGGAGGGGGCGAAACTGGAAACACCATATATTTT
TRBV3-1/TRBV3-2,TRBJ1-1,.,.,15,CASSQAWALNTEAFF,TGTGCCAGCAGCCAAGCATGGGCCCTGAACACTGAAGCTTTCTTT
TRBV5-1,TRBJ2-5,.,.,13,CASSVGSAETQYF,TGCGCCAGCAGCGTTGGGAGCGCTGAGACCCAGTACTTC
TRBV6-6,TRBJ2-7,TRBD1,once,15,CASSPPDRGEDEQYF,TGTGCCAGCTCGCCCCCAGACAGGGGAGAGGACGAGCAGTACTTC
TRBV4-3,TRBJ2-1,TRBD2,.,13,CASSQGLAGGQFF,TGCGCCAGCAGCCAAGGACTAGCGGGAGGTCAGTTCTTC
TRBV3-1/TRBV3-2,TRBJ2-4,.,.,12,CASSHRDGIQYF,TGTGCCAGCAGCCACAGGGATGGCATTCAGTACTTC
TRBV6-2/TRBV6-3,TRBJ2-3,TRBD2,.,14,CASSYTAGVDTQYF,TGTGCCAGCAGTTATACTGCGGGGGTGGATACGCAGTATTTT
TRBV6-5,TRBJ2-2,.,few,12,CASSRGSGELFF,TGTGCCAGCAGCCGAGGGTCCGGGGAGCTGTTTTTT
TRBV6-1,TRBJ1-2,TRBD1,.,14,CASSELWQGDGYTF,TGTGCCAGCAGTGAATTATGGCAGGGGGATGGCTACACCTTC
TRBV4-1,TRBJ2-7,.,.,15,CASSQFPSGSYEQYF,TGCGCCAGCAGCCAATTTCCCAGCGGCTCCTACGAGCAGTACTTC
TRBV7-2,TRBJ2-7,TRBD1,.,14,CASSPGQAPREQYF,TGTGCCAGCAGCCCGGGACAGGCCCCACGGGAGCAGTACTTC
TRBV19,TRBJ1-5,.,.,13,CASKDTENQPQHF,TGTGCCAGTAAGGATACAGAAAATCAGCCCCAGCATTTT
TRBV6-2/TRBV6-3,TRBJ1-6,TRBD1,.,14,CASSLNRGNSPLHF,TGTGCCAGCAGCCTTAACAGGGGTAATTCACCCCTCCACTTT
TRBV25-1,TRBJ1-2,.,.,12,CASSGPDYGYTF,TGTGCCAGCAGTGGCCCGGACTATGGCTACACCTTC
TRBV19,TRBJ2-5,.,.,16,CASSIRGRPPHETQYF,TGTGCCAGTAGTATTAGGGGTAGGCCCCCACACGAGACCCAGTACTTC
TRBV6-5,TRBJ2-7,TRBD1,.,14,CAVRRDRGLNEQYF,TGTGCCGTCCGGCGGGACAGGGGTTTGAACGAGCAGTACTTC
TRBV3-1/TRBV3-2,TRBJ2-7,TRBD1,.,14,CASPRGPSSYEQYF,TGTGCCAGCCCCAGGGGGCCGAGCTCCTACGAGCAGTACTTC
TRBV19,TRBJ1-4,TRBD1,.,15,CASSVRQGFNEKLFF,TGTGCCAGTAGTGTTCGACAGGGGTTCAATGAAAAACTGTTTTTT
TRBV30,TRBJ1-6,TRBD1,.,15,CAWRNPGQAHSPLHF,TGTGCCTGGAGGAATCCGGGACAGGCCCATTCACCCCTCCACTTT
TRBV4-1,TRBJ2-5,TRBD2,.,18,CASSQGRLAGPNQETQYF,TGCGCCAGCAGCCAAGGTCGGCTAGCGGGGCCCAACCAAGAGACCCAGTACTTC
TRBV5-6,TRBJ1-4,TRBD1,.,15,CASSWGTDHNEKLFF,TGTGCCAGCAGCTGGGGGACAGACCATAATGAAAAACTGTTTTTT
TRBV10-1,TRBJ2-7,TRBD2,.,13,CASSMGLADEQYF,TGCGCCAGCAGTATGGGACTAGCGGACGAGCAGTACTTC
TRBV2,TRBJ2-4,TRBD2,few,16,CASSEDQGGAKNIQYF,TGTGCCAGCAGTGAAGATCAGGGAGGGGCCAAAAACATTCAGTACTTC
TRBV19,TRBJ2-6,.,.,14,CASRSIGGANVLTF,TGTGCCAGTAGATCGATCGGTGGGGCCAACGTCCTGACTTTC
TRBV6-1,TRBJ1-4,.,few,17,CASSEAYRGGSNEKLFF,TGTGCCAGCAGTGAAGCGTATCGTGGGGGCTCGAATGAAAAACTGTTTTTT
TRBV3-1/TRBV3-2,TRBJ1-5,TRBD1,.,18,CASSQKDRFGGSNQPQHF,TGTGCCAGCAGCCAGAAGGACAGGTTTGGTGGGAGCAATCAGCCCCAGCATTTT
TRBV3-1/TRBV3-2,TRBJ2-3,.,.,16,CASSQDLPSPADTQYF,TGTGCCAGCAGCCAAGATCTGCCTAGCCCCGCAGATACGCAGTATTTT
TRBV2,TRBJ2-1,.,.,13,CASSGIDYNEQFF,TGTGCCAGCAGTGGTATAGACTACAATGAGCAGTTCTTC
TRBV7-2,TRBJ2-4,.,.,15,CASSLAREAKNIQYF,TGTGCCAGCAGCTTAGCGCGGGAAGCCAAAAACATTCAGTACTTC
TRBV29-1,TRBJ1-3,.,.,11,CSGASGNTIYF,TGCAGCGGGGCCTCTGGAAACACCATATATTTT
TRBV28,TRBJ1-2,TRBD1,.,13,CASSTTGLEGYTF,TGTGCCAGCAGCACGACAGGGCTAGAGGGCTACACCTTC
TRBV9,TRBJ1-2,.,few,13,CASSVASNYGYTF,TGTGCCAGCAGCGTAGCGTCTAACTATGGCTACACCTTC
TRBV27,TRBJ2-3,TRBD2,.,16,CASSLLGGGFTDTQYF,TGTGCCAGCAGTTTACTAGGCGGGGGGTTCACAGATACGCAGTATTTT
TRBV27,TRBJ1-3,.,.,15,CASSRNRESGNTIYF,TGTGCCAGCAGTCGCAACAGGGAGAGCGGAAACACCATATATTTT
TRBV27,TRBJ2-1,TRBD2,once,16,CASSPSGGTYYNEQFF,TGTGCCAGCAGCCCTAGCGGGGGGACTTATTACAATGAGCAGTTCTTC
TRBV19,TRBJ1-4,.,.,15,CASRTTPATNEKLFF,TGTGCCAGTAGAACGACACCTGCAACTAATGAAAAACTGTTTTTT
TRBV5-1,TRBJ1-2,TRBD1,.,13,CASRDGQAYGYTF,TGCGCCAGCAGGGATGGACAGGCCTATGGCTACACCTTC
TRBV25-1,TRBJ1-6,.,.,17,CASSEFQGSSYNSPLHF,TGTGCCAGCAGTGAATTCCAGGGGAGCTCCTATAATTCACCCCTCCACTTT
TRBV7-3,TRBJ2-7,.,.,15,CASSLGAGLRYEQYF,TGTGCCAGCAGCTTAGGGGCAGGTTTGCGGTACGAGCAGTACTTC
TRBV25-1,TRBJ2-7,.,.,14,CASIGGGGSYEQYF,TGTGCCAGCATCGGAGGGGGGGGATCCTACGAGCAGTACTTC
TRBV19,TRBJ2-2,TRBD1,.,14,CASVEGANTGELFF,TGTGCCAGTGTCGAGGGGGCAAACACCGGGGAGCTGTTTTTT
TRBV28,TRBJ2-3,.,.,17,CASSLRPAGDTRDTQYF,TGTGCCAGCAGTTTAAGGCCAGCGGGCGACACGCGGGATACGCAGTATTTT
TRBV10-3,TRBJ2-2,.,.,14,CAIRWGPDTGELFF,TGTGCCATCAGGTGGGGCCCCGACACCGGGGAGCTGTTTTTT